The sequence of this T cell receptor beta chain was determined in a study of T-cell reconstitution after alpha-beta-depleted transplantation in children. Broader study findings: Diversity and T-cell counts at one year after transplant derived mostly from new T cells.

Including both end residues, the CDR3 is 9 amino acids long. Germline assignment: CDR1 DFQATT and CDR2 SNEGSKA (reference sequence). The authors prepared the TCRbeta library with unique molecular identifiers. TCRdb processed the PCR reads anew with MiXCR; each CDR3 protein has one entry. The sample has about 600,000 distinct CDR3 sequences, around 13% seen once. This clonotype showed up just a few times. Its specificity is not known. The conserved phenylalanine or tryptophan is not found at the CDR3 terminus, so this likely reflects a read error. The DNA is left out, because the CDR3 cannot be placed on it with certainty; the CDR3 is given as TCRdb lists it.

The starting material was PBMCs, mostly from graft donor cells, obtained 360 days after TCRalphabeta/CD19-depleted stem cell transplant. This rearrangement joins TRBV20-1 to TRBJ2-7; no DNA check was done on the table's D call, TRBD1. The TCR sequence derives from a male patient aged 10 to 17 who had a stem cell transplant for acute myeloid leukemia, so the T cells may come from the graft donor. CDR3 sequence: CSAPPHLVI.